This T cell receptor (beta chain) was retrieved from a study of CD8+ T cells in alopecia areata. As for the study in general: People stayed on tofacitinib for 6 to 18 months, then stopped the drug for 6 months.

Germline V gives CDR1 SEHNR, CDR2 FQNEAQ (reference sequence). The germline V and J ends were trimmed by 5 bases and 1 base, with 19 bases remaining between them. The CDR3 covers 17 residues. Following RNA extraction, reverse transcription yielded cDNA that acted as the sequencing template. The method was immunoSEQ multiplex PCR; TCRdb's version includes in-frame clones alone and lacks a portion of them. Among about 280,000 clones listed, 58% were seen once. The sample's treatment: oral pan-JAK inhibitor, 5-10 mg twice daily. The clonotype was recovered from a human donor with alopecia areata. V is TRBV7-9 and J is TRBJ2-3, with a weak D call TRBD2 (5 bases). The material sequenced was CD4+ T cells sorted from blood, taken at week 24, from a patient treated with tofacitinib. The chain's CDR3 is CASSLGIPWERTDTQYF. The CDR3 bases are TGTGCCAGCAGCCTCGGAATCCCATGGGAGCGCACAGATACGCAGTATTTT.